This TCR beta chain was identified in a study of cytomegalovirus exposure and HLA in healthy donors. The PCR had 60 Vbeta and 13 Jbeta primers. Assay: immunoSEQ multiplex PCR; the TCRdb copy retains only in-frame clones and omits some. Of roughly 140,000 clones listed, about 82% are singletons. Details on this clone: What it recognizes is unknown.

Donors in the study were healthy people who gave bone marrow. The CDR3 is made up of 16 amino acids. From germline, CDR1 is SGHTA and CDR2 FQGNSA. Trimming shortened V by 4 bases and J by 0 bases, and 12 bases separated the two germline ends. Study-wide findings and caveats: An observed cluster of highly shared sequence variants was recorded as a likely sequencing artifact. It was 164 TCR beta chains that were listed as cytomegalovirus-associated. Most of the CMV-associated TCR beta chains (in a later analysis) appeared to be HLA-restricted.

The V call is TRBV7-2, the J call TRBJ1-4; the D gene is possibly TRBD1 (5 bases). Input material: PBMCs. This sequence originates from a male donor in good health and CMV-seronegative. CDR3 loop: CASSSPPGATNEKLFF. In nucleotides, the CDR3 is TGTGCCAGCAGCTCCCCTCCGGGGGCAACTAATGAAAAACTGTTTTTT.